This TCR beta chain was found in a study of identifying expanded T cells in peripheral blood. Overall study findings and caveats: About 1.2 clones differed between technical replicates, versus around 16 and 19 over time.

For this clone: Its antigen remains unidentified.

Data came from immunoSEQ multiplex PCR; TCRdb stores just in-frame clones and leaves some out. The sample records under 150,000 clones, approximately 86% being singletons. V lost 6 bases and J lost 9, with 12 bases in between. The CDR3 has 10 amino acids. Germline-derived CDR1 and CDR2 are DFQATT and SNEGSKA (reference sequence). This TCR was recovered from a person aged 18-69 years in good health. The genes are TRBV20-1 and TRBJ2-7; a weak D match, TRBD2 (6 bases). Sequenced: blood. The CDR3 DNA sequence: TGCAGTGCGGCGGCGGGATGGCAGTACTTC. Protein: CSAAAGWQYF.